This T cell receptor beta chain was retrieved from a study of blood T cell repertoires in COVID-19. Overall study context: Italy, Spain and the United States were the sources of the convalescent and acute COVID-19 samples. From T cells, B-cell-depleted T cells, or PBMCs came the material, which was cDNA or gDNA.

Per the original data handling: Estimates of nucleated cell counts were drawn from the amplification of reference gene primers. TCRdb's table, derived via immunoSEQ multiplex PCR, lists solely in-frame clones and lacks some. V and J calls and clone size come straight from that table; D and trimming were deduced from the DNA. The sample lists roughly 200,000 clones, around 82% occurring once. The cohort comprised adults aged 18 to 89 years residing in under 25 US areas. CDR1 and CDR2 (germline): SGHTA, FQGNSA. The CDR3 runs 12 residues. Trimming shortened V by 2 bases and J by 10 bases, and 9 bases separated the two germline ends.

The gene calls are TRBV7-2 and TRBJ2-1; tentatively, D is TRBD1 (5 bases). This sequence originates from a woman aged 55-70 years with acute COVID-19. Sample: PBMCs or T cells enriched from blood (not recorded which). In DNA, the CDR3 is TGTGCCAGCAGCTTATATGGGGCGGAGCAGTTCTTC. Amino acid sequence: CASSLYGAEQFF.